This T cell receptor beta chain stems from a study of blood T cells in healthy people across ages. As to this clonotype: Its antigen is still unknown.

Study-level findings and limits: Unsorted PBMCs blocked a conclusive comparison of naive and antigen-experienced cells. The long-lived group displayed more naive CD4+ cells, plus higher diversity, than the aged donors did.

Looked up from germline, CDR1 is SGDLS and CDR2 is YYNGEE. J gave up 8 bases and V 5 bases, and 9 bases lay outside the gene matches. CDR3 length: 14 residues. A second roughly 6 to 12 cycle PCR used barcoded and J-beta primers. TCRdb re-called the 5' RACE reads with MiXCR, one entry per CDR3 protein. The data contain over 450,000 distinct CDR3 sequences, approximately 25% of them singletons. The sample was also reused in another study, on T cells of mothers and their children. That paper states: When the second PCR was run, its M1S primer added sample barcodes and 2-4 random nucleotides. There were over 9.5 million TCR beta CDR3 reads from each mother and a few million from each child.

Sequences were obtained from blood. The TCR sequence derives from a boy between 5 and 17 years old in good health. The V and J genes are TRBV9 and TRBJ1-2, with TRBD1 matching over 10 bases. CDR3 DNA sequence: TGTGCCAGCAGAAGAACCCTGACAGGGGGCGGCTACACCTTC. It specifies CASRRTLTGGGYTF.